This note documents a single TCR beta chain sequence. The source of the sample is a study of blood T cell repertoires in COVID-19. TCRdb's copy holds only in-frame clones and misses some; the assay was immunoSEQ multiplex PCR. Here the sample spans about 60,000 clones, 60% to 85% being singletons. The source of this sequence is a woman older than 75 with acute or convalescent COVID-19. Source material: peripheral blood.

For the CDR3, the DNA is TGCGCCAGCAGCCTACCACAGGGGTCCACTGAAGCTTTCTTT. It specifies CASSLPQGSTEAFF. This chain links TRBV4-1 with TRBJ1-1; 7 bases are a match to TRBD1. Germline CDR1 is MGHRA and CDR2 is YSYEKL. The CDR3 sequence is 14 residues long. J was trimmed by 4 bases and V by 4 bases; bases with no gene match: 6.